The clone carrying this TCR beta chain was seen many times. Its antigen remains unidentified. This record comes from a study of T-cell reconstitution after alpha-beta-depleted transplantation in children. Study-level points and caveats: Several hundred expanded graft clones reportedly gave rise to the alpha-beta T cells present about two months after transplant. TCRbeta diversity was high at day 60 in some patients (a result of surviving recipient T cells and thymic progenitors). T-cell numbers and diversity, one year after transplant, stemmed largely from T cells that were newly produced.

The length of the CDR3 is 14 residues. CDR1 DFQATT and CDR2 SNEGSKA come from the germline V gene (reference sequence). The V and J ends lost 3 bases and 3 bases, in that order; junction bases with no gene match: 6. Construction of the TCRbeta library involved unique molecular identifiers. One entry per CDR3 protein results from TCRdb running MiXCR on the PCR reads. Among around 70,000 distinct CDR3 sequences listed, 11% were seen once. This chain joins TRBV20-1 and TRBJ2-7, with 9 nucleotides matching TRBD2. Here the sequenced sample was PBMCs, taken before TCRalphabeta/CD19-depleted stem cell transplant. The sequence came from a boy younger than 18 with acute myeloid leukemia, due to receive a stem cell transplant. The CDR3 nucleotides read TGCAGTGCTAGGGATAGCGGGAGAATCTACGAGCAGTACTTC. Its translation: CSARDSGRIYEQYF.